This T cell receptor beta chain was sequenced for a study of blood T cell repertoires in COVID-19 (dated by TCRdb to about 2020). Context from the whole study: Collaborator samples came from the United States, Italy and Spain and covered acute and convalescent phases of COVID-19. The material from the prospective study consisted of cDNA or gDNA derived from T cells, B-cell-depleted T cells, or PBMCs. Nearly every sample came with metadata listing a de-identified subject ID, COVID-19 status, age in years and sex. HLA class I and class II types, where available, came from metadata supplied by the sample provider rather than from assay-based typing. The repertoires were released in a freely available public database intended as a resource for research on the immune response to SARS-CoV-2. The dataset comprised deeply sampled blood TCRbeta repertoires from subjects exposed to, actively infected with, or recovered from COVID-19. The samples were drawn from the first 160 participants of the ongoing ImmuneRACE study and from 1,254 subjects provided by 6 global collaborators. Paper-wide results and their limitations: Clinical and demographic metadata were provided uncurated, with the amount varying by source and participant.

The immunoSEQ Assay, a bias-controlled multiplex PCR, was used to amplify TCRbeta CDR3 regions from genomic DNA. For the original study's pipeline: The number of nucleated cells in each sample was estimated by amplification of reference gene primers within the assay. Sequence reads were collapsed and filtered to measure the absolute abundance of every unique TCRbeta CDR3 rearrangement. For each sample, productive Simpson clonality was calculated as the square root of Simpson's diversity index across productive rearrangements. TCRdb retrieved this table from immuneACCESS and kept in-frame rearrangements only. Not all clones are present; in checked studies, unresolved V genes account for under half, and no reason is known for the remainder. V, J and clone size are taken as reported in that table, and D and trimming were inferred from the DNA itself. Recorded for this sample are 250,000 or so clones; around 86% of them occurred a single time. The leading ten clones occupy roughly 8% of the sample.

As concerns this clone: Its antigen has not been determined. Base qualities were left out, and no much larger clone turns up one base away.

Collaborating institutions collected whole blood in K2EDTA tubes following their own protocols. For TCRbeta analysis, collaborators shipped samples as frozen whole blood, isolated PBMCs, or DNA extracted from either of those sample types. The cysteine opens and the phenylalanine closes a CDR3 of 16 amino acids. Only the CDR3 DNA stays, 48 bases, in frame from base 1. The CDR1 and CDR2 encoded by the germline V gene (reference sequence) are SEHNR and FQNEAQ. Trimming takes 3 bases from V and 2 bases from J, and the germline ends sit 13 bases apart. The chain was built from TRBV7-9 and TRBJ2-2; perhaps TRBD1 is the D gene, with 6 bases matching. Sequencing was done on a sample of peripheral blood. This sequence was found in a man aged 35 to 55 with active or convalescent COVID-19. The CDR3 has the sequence CASSLIEGENTGELFF. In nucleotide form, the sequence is TGTGCCAGCAGCTTGATTGAGGGGGAAAACACCGGGGAGCTGTTTTTT.